This T cell receptor (beta chain) emerged from a study of blood T cell repertoires in COVID-19. Across the whole study: The samples span acute and convalescent COVID-19 from the United States, Italy and Spain.

TCRdb keeps only in-frame clones here, not all; method: immunoSEQ multiplex PCR. The sample holds under 70,000 clones, around 77% seen once. Germline CDR1 reads MDHEN; CDR2 reads SYDVKM. There are 15 residues in the CDR3. J gave up 4 bases and V 10 bases, and 13 bases lay outside the gene matches. The chain recombines TRBV28 with TRBJ2-4; 7 nucleotides agree with TRBD2. Sequences were obtained from peripheral blood. The sequence came from a human donor in a cohort sampled during active COVID-19. The CDR3 sequence is CATALSSSGKNIQYF. The CDR3 coding sequence is TGTGCCACCGCCCTGAGCTCTAGCGGAAAAAACATTCAGTACTTC.